The 14 T cell receptor beta chains below all came from one sample that was sequenced in a study of blood T cell repertoires in COVID-19. Produced via immunoSEQ multiplex PCR; TCRdb's table is partial and in-frame only. Here the sample spans approximately 150,000 clones, around 77% being singletons. Material: peripheral blood. The receptors stem from a man in his forties or fifties with active or convalescent COVID-19.

This chain uses TRBV6-5 with TRBJ2-7; no firm D call. The CDR3 is 12 residues long. The germline V and J ends were trimmed by 5 bases and 6 bases, with 11 bases remaining between them. Germline CDR1 and CDR2: MNHEY and SVGAGI. The CDR3 sequence: CASSNPSLEQYF. The CDR3 DNA follows: TGTGCCAGCAGTAATCCTAGTCTCGAGCAGTACTTC.

The genes are TRBV19 and TRBJ1-1, with D uncertain. The CDR3 length is 12 residues. V lost 7 bases to trimming and J lost 5 bases, with 11 bases between them. CDR1 is LNHDA and CDR2 is SQIVND in the germline V gene (reference sequence). CDR3 in amino acids: CASMRERTEAFF. DNA of the CDR3: TGTGCCAGTATGAGGGAGAGGACTGAAGCTTTCTTT.

V usage is TRBV28 and J usage is TRBJ2-5; 11 bases fit TRBD2. The germline gives CDR1 MDHEN, CDR2 SYDVKM. This CDR3 has 14 residues. The ends lost 6 bases at V and 5 bases at J; junction bases unmatched: 5. CDR3 coding DNA: TGTGCCAGCAGACTAGCGGGAGTCGTGGAGACCCAGTACTTC. This gives the protein CASRLAGVVETQYF.

The rearrangement links TRBV5-1 to TRBJ1-2; TRBD1 matches 8 bases. The CDR3 length is 12 residues. J lost 7 bases, V lost 3 bases, and 2 bases had no gene match. CDR1 and CDR2 (germline): SGHRS, YFSETQ. CDR3 in amino acids: CASSYDRGGYTF. The CDR3 region has the DNA TGCGCCAGCAGCTATGACAGGGGTGGCTACACCTTC.

The genes are TRBV4-1 and TRBJ1-1, with D perhaps matching TRBD1 (5 bases). V was clipped by 4 bases and J by 2 bases, with 20 bases between them. CDR1 and CDR2 from the germline V gene are MGHRA and YSYEKL. This CDR3 is built from 17 residues. CDR3 protein: CASSRPGGSPPNTEAFF. The CDR3 bases are TGCGCCAGCAGCCGCCCCGGGGGTTCTCCTCCCAACACTGAAGCTTTCTTT.

In nucleotides, the CDR3 is TGTGCCAGCAGTGAATGGGGGGATAATTCACCCCTCCACTTT. This gives the protein CASSEWGDNSPLHF. The chain couples TRBV25-1 to TRBJ1-6; D may be TRBD1 (5 bases). V lost 1 base to trimming and J lost 5 bases, with 6 bases between them. Germline V gene sequence: CDR1 MGHDK, CDR2 SYGVNS. The CDR3 is 14 amino acids.

This chain connects TRBV27 to TRBJ1-4; 10 bases align to TRBD1. J gave up 7 bases and V 5 bases, and 10 bases lay outside the gene matches. The CDR3 sequence is 16 residues long. Germline V CDR1 and CDR2: MNHEY, SMNVEV (reference sequence). The CDR3 loop reads CASSLLLGTGAEKLFF. DNA for the CDR3: TGTGCCAGCAGTCTCCTTCTGGGGACAGGGGCTGAAAAACTGTTTTTT.

The chain uses TRBV2 and TRBJ1-6, with D possibly matching TRBD1 (6 bases). Germline V lookup: CDR1 SNHLY, CDR2 FYNNEI. The CDR3 extends over 15 amino acids. V was cut by 7 bases and J by 8 bases, with 18 bases left in between. The CDR3 loop reads CASTQQGTRDSPLHF. CDR3 DNA: TGTGCCAGCACCCAACAGGGCACCAGAGATTCACCCCTCCACTTT.

This clone was counted only a few times. This rearrangement joins TRBV9 to TRBJ1-2, with 8 bases fitting TRBD1. Per the germline V gene, CDR1 is SGDLS and CDR2 is YYNGEE. CDR3 size: 14 residues. Trimming at V came to 3 bases and at J to 6 bases, leaving 7 bases not matched to a gene. CDR3 nucleotide sequence: TGTGCCAGCAGCGCTCGGGACAGGCCGGATGGCTACACCTTC. Amino acid sequence: CASSARDRPDGYTF.

The chain uses TRBV5-6 and TRBJ2-3; a weak D match, TRBD2 (5 bases). The CDR3 consists of 15 residues. Germline lookup yields CDR1 SGHDT and CDR2 YYEEEE. Trimming took 0 bases from V and 0 from J, leaving 8 bases between them. The CDR3 nucleotides are TGTGCCAGCAGCTTGGTTTTAGCGAGCACAGATACGCAGTATTTT. It translates to CASSLVLASTDTQYF. Full variable domain (rest looked up from reference TRBV5-6 and TRBJ2-3): DAGVTQSPTHLIKTRGQQVTLRCSPKSGHDTVSWYQQALGQGPQFIFQYYEEEERQRGNFPDRFSGHQFPNYSSELNVNALLLGDSALYLCASSLVLASTDTQYFGPGTRLTVL.

The chain combines TRBV7-9 with TRBJ1-5; tentatively, D is TRBD1 (5 bases). The V gene lost 0 bases and the J gene lost 5 bases, with 8 bases spanning the gap. CDR1 is SEHNR and CDR2 is FQNEAQ in the germline V gene (reference sequence). The CDR3 sequence is 14 residues long. The CDR3 protein is CASSLAGVDQPQHF. The DNA for the CDR3 is TGTGCCAGCAGCTTAGCAGGGGTGGATCAGCCCCAGCATTTT.

This clone has a handful of counts. The chain has TRBV5-6 and TRBJ2-3; 9 nucleotides align to TRBD1. CDR3 length equals 15 residues. CDR1 and CDR2 (germline): SGHDT, YYEEEE. After removal of 3 bases from V and 2 bases from J, the junction contained 4 bases not matched to a gene. CDR3 region: CASSSGTGSTDTQYF. DNA for the CDR3: TGTGCCAGCAGCTCCGGGACAGGGTCCACAGATACGCAGTATTTT.

V usage is TRBV7-2 and J usage is TRBJ2-2, with D hard to call. The length of the CDR3 is 15 residues. The ends were cut back, 6 bases at V and 3 bases at J, with 14 bases in the middle. From germline, CDR1 is SGHTA and CDR2 FQGNSA. CDR3 protein: CASSFHEVYTGELFF. DNA for the CDR3: TGTGCCAGCAGTTTCCATGAGGTCTACACCGGGGAGCTGTTTTTT.

The V call is TRBV5-4, the J call TRBJ1-2, with 8 bases matching TRBD1. CDR3 length: 15 amino acids. J was trimmed by 8 bases and V by 0 bases; bases with no gene match: 9. Germline-derived CDR1 and CDR2 are SGHNT and YYREEE (reference sequence). The CDR3 region is CASSLAQGAQGGYTF. For the CDR3, the DNA is TGTGCCAGCAGCTTGGCGCAGGGGGCGCAGGGGGGCTACACCTTC.